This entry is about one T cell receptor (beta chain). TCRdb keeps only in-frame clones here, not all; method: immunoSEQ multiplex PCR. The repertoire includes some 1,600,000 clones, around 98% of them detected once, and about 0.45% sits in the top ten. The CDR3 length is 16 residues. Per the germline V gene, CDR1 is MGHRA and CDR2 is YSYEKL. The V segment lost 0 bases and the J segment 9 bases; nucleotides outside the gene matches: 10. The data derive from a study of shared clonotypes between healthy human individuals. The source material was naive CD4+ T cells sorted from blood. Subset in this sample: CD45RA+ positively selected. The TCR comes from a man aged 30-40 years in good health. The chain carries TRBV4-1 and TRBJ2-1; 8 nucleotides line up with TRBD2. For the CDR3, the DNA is TGCGCCAGCAGCCAAGAAGGGACTAGGCCCTTCATTGAGCAGTTCTTC. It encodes CASSQEGTRPFIEQFF.